The rows below give T cell receptor beta chains drawn from one sample of a study of T cell changes during pregnancy in multiple sclerosis. Sequencing used immunoSEQ multiplex PCR; TCRdb keeps in-frame clones, though not all of them. This table has tens of thousands of clones, over 80% appearing once. The sequencing here drew on peripheral blood, taken before pregnancy. The receptors derive from a female donor with multiple sclerosis, enrolled in a pregnancy study. The CDR3 runs from the conserved cysteine through the conserved F or W. D genes are given only for firm matches. Size is stated for part of the rows, as once, few or many counts, or as a class when the clone is expanded.

J | V | D | size | CDR3 | DNA
TRBJ2-1 | TRBV6-5 | TRBD1 | NA | CASSMTGSEQFF | TGTGCCAGCAGTATGACAGGGAGTGAGCAGTTCTTC
TRBJ2-1 | TRBV5-4 | NA | NA | CAITLRGYNEQFF | TGTGCCATCACCCTGAGGGGGTACAATGAGCAGTTCTTC
TRBJ1-1 | TRBV6-6 | NA | once | CASSYPGLNTEAFF | TGTGCCAGCAGTTACCCAGGCCTGAACACTGAAGCTTTCTTT
TRBJ2-5 | TRBV7-7 | TRBD2 | NA | CASSPLAGGNQETQYF | TGTGCTAGCAGCCCACTGGCGGGAGGTAACCAAGAGACCCAGTACTTC
TRBJ2-1 | TRBV28 | TRBD2 | NA | CASKGSGTPQEQFF | TGTGCCAGCAAAGGTAGCGGGACCCCCCAGGAGCAGTTCTTC
TRBJ2-2 | TRBV15 | NA | NA | CATSRDAGGTGELFF | TGTGCCACCAGCAGAGACGCAGGGGGGACCGGGGAGCTGTTTTTT
TRBJ1-1 | TRBV4-2 | NA | NA | CASSQDPGPEAFF | TGTGCCAGCAGCCAAGATCCGGGTCCTGAAGCTTTCTTT
TRBJ2-1 | TRBV6-6 | NA | NA | CASQTGLYNEQFF | TGTGCCAGCCAAACGGGACTCTACAATGAGCAGTTCTTC
TRBJ2-1 | TRBV6-1 | TRBD1 | NA | CASSDRGTGNNEQFF | TGTGCCAGCAGTGACAGGGGGACAGGGAACAATGAGCAGTTCTTC
TRBJ2-1 | TRBV30 | TRBD2 | NA | CAWSGLLAGKTSYNEQFF | TGTGCCTGGAGCGGCCTACTAGCGGGCAAGACATCCTACAATGAGCAGTTCTTC
TRBJ1-5 | TRBV27 | NA | NA | CASSASPGGSNQPQHF | TGTGCCAGCAGTGCGAGTCCCGGGGGGAGCAATCAGCCCCAGCATTTT
TRBJ1-2 | TRBV2 | TRBD1 | NA | CASNPGQGRANYGYTF | TGTGCCAGCAACCCGGGACAGGGGAGAGCTAACTATGGCTACACCTTC
TRBJ1-2 | TRBV29-1 | NA | NA | CSVLSAGTEGGGYTF | TGCAGCGTTCTATCCGCAGGGACTGAGGGGGGGGGCTACACCTTC
TRBJ2-7 | TRBV7-9 | NA | NA | CASSSRDTYEQYF | TGTGCCAGCAGCTCCCGGGACACCTACGAGCAGTACTTC
TRBJ1-4 | TRBV10-3 | TRBD1 | NA | CAISDATGENEKLFF | TGTGCCATCAGTGACGCGACAGGGGAAAACGAAAAACTGTTTTTT
TRBJ2-1 | TRBV14 | TRBD2 | once | CASSQGPVAGGTNEQFF | TGTGCCAGCAGCCAAGGACCCGTAGCGGGAGGGACCAATGAGCAGTTCTTC
TRBJ1-4 | TRBV11-2 | TRBD1 | once | CASSVTGSNEKLFF | TGTGCCAGCAGCGTGACAGGGAGTAATGAAAAACTGTTTTTT
TRBJ2-7 | TRBV5-5 | TRBD1 | NA | CASSGTGLSYEQYF | TGTGCCAGCAGCGGGACAGGGCTTAGCTACGAGCAGTACTTC
TRBJ2-5 | TRBV13 | TRBD2 | NA | CASSLTGLARETQYF | TGTGCCAGCAGCTTAACGGGACTAGCGAGGGAGACCCAGTACTTC
TRBJ1-2 | TRBV2 | NA | NA | CASSVSGASNYGYTF | TGTGCCAGCAGTGTTTCAGGGGCTTCCAACTATGGCTACACCTTC
TRBJ2-1 | TRBV11-2 | TRBD2 | NA | CASSLELAGNEQFF | TGTGCCAGCAGCTTAGAGCTAGCGGGAAATGAGCAGTTCTTC
TRBJ1-4 | TRBV19 | NA | NA | CASSIPRDYEKLFF | TGTGCCAGTAGTATACCCAGGGATTATGAAAAACTGTTTTTT
TRBJ1-1 | TRBV6-5 | NA | NA | CASILTGPRGTEAFF | TGTGCCAGCATCCTAACGGGGCCTCGGGGGACTGAAGCTTTCTTT
TRBJ1-1 | TRBV2 | NA | NA | CASSDRGEGTEAFF | TGTGCCAGCAGTGATCGGGGAGAGGGAACTGAAGCTTTCTTT
TRBJ1-4 | TRBV5-1 | NA | NA | CASSWGLRDEKLFF | TGCGCCAGCAGCTGGGGACTTCGAGATGAAAAACTGTTTTTT
TRBJ1-1 | TRBV5-1 | TRBD1 | NA | CASSPTRGTGITEAFF | TGCGCCAGCAGCCCCACTAGAGGGACAGGAATCACTGAAGCTTTCTTT
TRBJ1-2 | TRBV28 | NA | NA | CASSLPPSGYGYTF | TGTGCCAGCAGTTTACCTCCCTCGGGGTATGGCTACACCTTC
TRBJ2-1 | TRBV19 | TRBD2 | NA | CASSLPGLAYEQFF | TGTGCCAGTAGTCTGCCGGGACTAGCCTATGAGCAGTTCTTC
TRBJ2-7 | TRBV18 | TRBD2 | NA | CASSPGLAGTYEQYF | TGTGCCAGCTCCCCAGGACTAGCGGGAACCTACGAGCAGTACTTC
TRBJ2-1 | TRBV6-4 | NA | NA | CASSLSTEYNEQFF | TGTGCCAGCTCGCTGTCTACAGAGTACAATGAGCAGTTCTTC
TRBJ2-4 | TRBV19 | NA | NA | CASSIGSQGSARGTKNIQYF | TGTGCCAGTAGTATAGGGTCCCAGGGCTCAGCAAGGGGAACCAAAAACATTCAGTACTTC
TRBJ2-7 | TRBV7-3 | TRBD2 | NA | CASRASGNYEQYF | TGTGCCAGCAGGGCTAGCGGGAACTACGAGCAGTACTTC
TRBJ1-2 | TRBV29-1 | NA | few | CSVGTLYGYTF | TGCAGCGTTGGGACACTCTATGGCTACACCTTC
TRBJ2-4 | TRBV7-8 | NA | NA | CASSLAGTPGGIQYF | TGTGCCAGCAGCTTAGCCGGGACTCCCGGCGGCATTCAGTACTTC
TRBJ2-7 | TRBV11-3 | NA | NA | CASSPTDTSYEQYF | TGTGCCAGCAGCCCGACGGACACCTCCTACGAGCAGTACTTC
TRBJ2-1 | TRBV11-2 | TRBD2 | once | CASSLVAFGTSGSYNEQFF | TGTGCCAGCAGCTTAGTCGCGTTTGGGACTAGCGGGTCCTACAATGAGCAGTTCTTC
TRBJ2-7 | TRBV7-9 | NA | NA | CASSLVSYEQYF | TGTGCCAGCAGCTTAGTCTCTTACGAGCAGTACTTC
TRBJ2-3 | TRBV25-1 | NA | NA | CASSGNTDTQYF | TGTGCCAGCAGTGGTAACACAGATACGCAGTATTTT
TRBJ2-5 | TRBV7-2 | NA | NA | CASSLNGQTQETQYF | TGTGCCAGCAGCTTAAACGGTCAGACTCAAGAGACCCAGTACTTC
TRBJ2-1 | TRBV23-1 | NA | NA | CASSLLRVQTINEQFF | TGCGCCAGCAGTCTCCTTCGGGTCCAAACTATTAATGAGCAGTTCTTC
TRBJ2-7 | TRBV18 | NA | NA | CASSPGTLDSYEQYF | TGTGCCAGCTCACCCGGGACACTAGACTCCTACGAGCAGTACTTC
TRBJ1-2 | TRBV18 | NA | NA | CASSPQEQTNYGYTF | TGTGCCAGCTCACCACAGGAACAGACTAACTATGGCTACACCTTC
TRBJ2-3 | TRBV7-8 | NA | NA | CASSIAWDTDTDTQYF | TGTGCCAGCAGCATCGCGTGGGACACTGACACAGATACGCAGTATTTT
TRBJ1-2 | TRBV4-2 | TRBD1 | NA | CASSDLDRGLNYGYTF | TGTGCCAGCAGCGATTTAGACAGGGGCTTAAACTATGGCTACACCTTC
TRBJ2-7 | TRBV28 | TRBD1 | once | CASSPRQGGYEQYF | TGTGCCAGCAGTCCACGACAGGGTGGCTACGAGCAGTACTTC
TRBJ1-2 | TRBV7-2 | TRBD1 | NA | CASSLDITGAPYGYTF | TGTGCCAGCAGCTTAGATATTACAGGGGCCCCCTATGGCTACACCTTC
TRBJ2-3 | TRBV28 | TRBD1 | NA | CASSFGDRIPDTQYF | TGTGCCAGCAGTTTCGGGGACAGGATACCAGATACGCAGTATTTT
TRBJ2-3 | TRBV19 | NA | NA | CASSIDLPGTDTQYF | TGTGCCAGTAGTATAGATCTCCCAGGCACAGATACGCAGTATTTT
TRBJ2-1 | TRBV6-1 | NA | NA | CASSVTGMTFF | TGTGCCAGCAGTGTAACAGGGATGACGTTCTTC
TRBJ1-1 | TRBV5-4 | TRBD1 | few | CASQGVMNTEAFF | TGTGCCAGCCAGGGGGTTATGAACACTGAAGCTTTCTTT
TRBJ2-2 | TRBV7-3 | NA | NA | CASLEITGELFF | TGTGCCAGCCTAGAAATCACCGGGGAGCTGTTTTTT
TRBJ2-5 | TRBV6-1 | TRBD2 | NA | CASSDLGLAAETQYF | TGTGCCAGCAGTGACCTAGGACTAGCGGCAGAGACCCAGTACTTC
TRBJ1-5 | TRBV19 | NA | NA | CASTPQASISNQPQHF | TGTGCCAGTACCCCTCAGGCGAGCATAAGCAATCAGCCCCAGCATTTT
TRBJ2-1 | TRBV9 | TRBD2 | NA | CASSVGWEREGPNEQFF | TGTGCCAGCAGCGTAGGGTGGGAGCGGGAGGGCCCCAATGAGCAGTTCTTC
TRBJ2-7 | TRBV6-5 | TRBD1 | once | CASSYRAGGDEQYF | TGTGCCAGCAGTTACAGGGCAGGGGGCGACGAGCAGTACTTC
TRBJ1-2 | TRBV11-2 | NA | NA | CASSVVGTLQGHYGYTF | TGTGCCAGCAGCGTAGTAGGGACGTTACAGGGCCACTATGGCTACACCTTC
TRBJ2-5 | TRBV18 | TRBD2 | NA | CASSRSSGAETQYF | TGTGCCAGCTCACGGAGTAGCGGGGCGGAGACCCAGTACTTC
TRBJ2-7 | TRBV2 | TRBD2 | NA | CASRETAGMKPHEQYF | TGTGCCAGCAGAGAGACAGCGGGGATGAAACCTCACGAGCAGTACTTC
TRBJ2-5 | TRBV5-1 | NA | NA | CASSSPGENDETQYF | TGCGCCAGCAGCTCTCCGGGTGAGAACGACGAGACCCAGTACTTC